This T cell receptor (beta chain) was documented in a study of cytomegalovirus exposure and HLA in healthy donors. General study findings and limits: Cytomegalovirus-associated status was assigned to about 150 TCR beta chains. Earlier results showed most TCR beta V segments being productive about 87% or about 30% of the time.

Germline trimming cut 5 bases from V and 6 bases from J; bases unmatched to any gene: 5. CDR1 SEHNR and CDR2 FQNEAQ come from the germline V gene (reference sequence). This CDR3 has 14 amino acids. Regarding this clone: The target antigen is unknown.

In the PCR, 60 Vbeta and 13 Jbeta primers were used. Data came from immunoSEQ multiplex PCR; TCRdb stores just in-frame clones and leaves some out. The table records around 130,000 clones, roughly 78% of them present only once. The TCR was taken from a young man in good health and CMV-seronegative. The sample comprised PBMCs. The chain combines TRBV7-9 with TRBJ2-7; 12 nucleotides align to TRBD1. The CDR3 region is CASSRDRGRREQYF. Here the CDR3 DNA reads TGTGCCAGCAGCCGGGACAGGGGGCGACGCGAGCAGTACTTC.